The 16 T cell receptor beta chains below come from one sample, sequenced in a study of T cells expressing NK-cell markers. Following a re-call of the 5' RACE reads, TCRdb has one entry per CDR3 protein and lacks DNA. With a few hundred thousand distinct CDR3 sequences in the sample, the ten largest clones hold under 1.5%. The sequencing sample was made of blood T cells: a sorted CD56 or NKG2C T cell subset, CD4+ or CD8+ T cells, or bulk PBMC T cells (not recorded which). These receptors were collected from a woman in her fifties or sixties in good health.

V and J are TRBV5-1 and TRBJ2-5; lacking DNA, the TRBD2 call made by TCRdb goes unchecked. The CDR3 runs to 14 residues. Germline CDR1 is SGHRS and CDR2 is YFSETQ. CDR3 residues: CASSLGGSGETQYF.

This chain uses TRBV20-1 with TRBJ2-3. Looked up from germline, CDR1 is DFQATT and CDR2 is SNEGSKA (reference sequence). The CDR3 is 14 residues long. This chain's CDR3 is CSANVGWDTDTQYF.

The rearrangement joins TRBV4-1 to TRBJ2-5; TCRdb gives TRBD2 as the D gene, but with no DNA this cannot be confirmed. From germline, CDR1 is MGHRA and CDR2 YSYEKL. This CDR3 comprises 18 residues. This CDR3 reads CASSQTGWQREIGETQYF.

This chain uses TRBV12-3 or TRBV12-4 with TRBJ2-7; the D call from TCRdb, TRBD2, cannot be confirmed without DNA. This CDR3 spans 14 amino acids. CDR3 amino acids: CASSESGRGWLQYF.

This chain links TRBV29-1 with TRBJ1-1; the TCRdb call, TRBD1, lacks DNA for checking. This CDR3 comprises 14 residues. Germline V CDR1 and CDR2: SQVTM, ANQGSEA. CDR3 sequence: CSAWDRGRATEAFF.

The V call is TRBV4-1, the J call TRBJ2-7; TCRdb lists TRBD2, though no DNA is available to test this call. CDR3 length equals 14 residues. Looked up from germline, CDR1 is MGHRA and CDR2 is YSYEKL. The CDR3 is CASSHQWTSQEQYF.

The chain employs TRBV6-2 or TRBV6-3 and TRBJ2-1; lacking DNA, the TRBD2 call made by TCRdb goes unchecked. The germline gives CDR1 MNHEY, CDR2 SVGEGT. This CDR3 has 15 residues. CDR3 in amino acids: CASTPWTSETNEQFF.

V gene TRBV4-2 combines with J gene TRBJ2-1; TCRdb returns TRBD1, unconfirmable since there is no DNA. Germline values: CDR1 LGHNA, CDR2 YNFKEQ. The CDR3 consists of 15 residues. CDR3 region: CASSLGRERGNEQFF.

This chain links TRBV6-1 with TRBJ2-3; TCRdb returns TRBD2, unconfirmable since there is no DNA. In germline, CDR1 is MNHNS, CDR2 SASEGT. CDR3 size: 15 residues. The CDR3 is CASSGLGGPKDTQYF.

The V and J genes are TRBV7-9 and TRBJ2-1; TCRdb lists TRBD1, though no DNA is available to test this call. There are 14 residues in the CDR3. Germline CDR1 and CDR2: SEHNR and FQNEAQ (reference sequence). CDR3 region: CASSSKRGYNEQSF.

The V and J genes are TRBV7-2 and TRBJ2-2; TCRdb gives TRBD2 as the D gene, but with no DNA this cannot be confirmed. CDR1 SGHTA and CDR2 FQGNSA come from the germline V gene. CDR3 length: 18 residues. CDR3 loop: CASSLLAGGMGYTGELFF.

This chain joins TRBV15 and TRBJ2-2; the TCRdb D gene call, TRBD2, has no DNA to confirm it. The germline V gene encodes CDR1 LNHNV and CDR2 YYDKDF (reference sequence). This CDR3 is built from 15 residues. The CDR3 here is CATSRLAGVTGELFF.

The chain is built from TRBV12-3 or TRBV12-4 and TRBJ2-5; there is no DNA to check the TCRdb D call of TRBD2. This CDR3 is built from 16 residues. This CDR3 is CASTKGSGYHGETQYF.

The V and J genes are TRBV20-1 and TRBJ2-1; checking the TCRdb D call of TRBD1 is not possible without DNA. Germline assignment: CDR1 DFQATT and CDR2 SNEGSKA (reference sequence). The CDR3 extends over 13 amino acids. CDR3 region: CSARTGGSNEQFF.

J is TRBJ2-6 and V is TRBV20-1; the TRBD1 assignment by TCRdb is unverifiable without DNA. CDR3 size: 16 residues. CDR1 is DFQATT, CDR2 SNEGSKA, per germline (reference sequence). The CDR3 loop is CSAYSGTGAGANVLTF.

The chain links TRBV12-3 or TRBV12-4 to TRBJ2-7; TCRdb's assignment of TRBD2 cannot be checked, as there is no DNA. The CDR3 consists of 16 residues. CDR3 in amino acids: CASSLTSGRNSYEQYF.